This T cell receptor beta chain derives from a study of blood T cell repertoires in COVID-19. Study-wide context: Acute and convalescent COVID-19 samples came from the United States, Italy and Spain. PBMCs, B-cell-depleted T cells, or T cells provided the cDNA or gDNA that made up the material.

Methods used by the authors: Estimates of nucleated cell counts were drawn from the amplification of reference gene primers. Only in-frame clones appear in the TCRdb table, and some are missing; sequencing was by immunoSEQ multiplex PCR. V and J calls and clone size are those listed in that table; D and trimming were worked out from the DNA. The sample lists 390,000 or so clones, 70% to 90% seen once, with more than 1.4% in the top ten. V dropped 4 bases and J dropped 4; count of bases not matched to a gene: 10. Germline assignment: CDR1 SGHRS and CDR2 YFSETQ. The CDR3 runs 17 residues. The chain carries TRBV5-1 and TRBJ2-3; 12 bases map to TRBD2. The clonotype comes from a woman aged 30 to 39 with active or convalescent COVID-19. The sequencing input was peripheral blood. The DNA for the CDR3 is TGCGCCAGCAGCCTACGACTAGCGGGAGAAAATCCAGATACGCAGTATTTT. It encodes CASSLRLAGENPDTQYF.